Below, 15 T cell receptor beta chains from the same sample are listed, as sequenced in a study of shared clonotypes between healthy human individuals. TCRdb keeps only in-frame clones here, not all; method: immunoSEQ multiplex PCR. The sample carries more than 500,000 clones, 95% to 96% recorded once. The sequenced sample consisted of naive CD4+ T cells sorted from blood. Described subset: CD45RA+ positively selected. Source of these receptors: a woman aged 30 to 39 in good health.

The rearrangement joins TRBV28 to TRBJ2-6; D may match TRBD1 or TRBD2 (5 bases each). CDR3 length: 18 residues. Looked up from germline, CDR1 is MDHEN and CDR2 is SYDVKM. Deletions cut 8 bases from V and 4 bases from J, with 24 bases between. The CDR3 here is CASSPLGPGRSGANVLTF. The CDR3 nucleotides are TGTGCCAGCTCCCCTCTCGGGCCGGGGCGTTCGGGGGCCAACGTCCTGACTTTC.

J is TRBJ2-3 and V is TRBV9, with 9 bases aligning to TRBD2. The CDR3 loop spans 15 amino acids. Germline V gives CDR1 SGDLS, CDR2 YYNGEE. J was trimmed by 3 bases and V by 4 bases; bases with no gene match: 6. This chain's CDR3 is CASSSASGKTDTQYF. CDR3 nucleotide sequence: TGTGCCAGCAGCTCCGCTAGCGGGAAAACAGATACGCAGTATTTT.

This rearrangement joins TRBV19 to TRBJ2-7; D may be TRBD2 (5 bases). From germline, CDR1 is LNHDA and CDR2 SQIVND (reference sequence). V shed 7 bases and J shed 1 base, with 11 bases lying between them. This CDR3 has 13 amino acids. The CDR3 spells CASKPRDSYEQYF. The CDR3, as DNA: TGTGCCAGTAAACCACGGGATTCCTACGAGCAGTACTTC.

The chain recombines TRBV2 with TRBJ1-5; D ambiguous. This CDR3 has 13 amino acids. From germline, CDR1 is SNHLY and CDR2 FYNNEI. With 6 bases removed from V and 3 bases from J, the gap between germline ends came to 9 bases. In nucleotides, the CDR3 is TGTGCCAGCAGGGCAGGAAACAATCAGCCCCAGCATTTT. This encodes CASRAGNNQPQHF.

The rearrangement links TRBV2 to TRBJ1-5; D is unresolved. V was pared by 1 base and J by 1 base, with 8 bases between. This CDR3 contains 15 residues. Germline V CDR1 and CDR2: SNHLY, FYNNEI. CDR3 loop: CASSEVHRSNQPQHF. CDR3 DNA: TGTGCCAGCAGTGAAGTTCACAGAAGCAATCAGCCCCAGCATTTT.

CDR3 DNA sequence: TGTGCCAGCAGTGAAGTGGGCAGGGGGGGAAACGAGCAGTACTTC. Its protein product is CASSEVGRGGNEQYF. The gene calls are TRBV2 and TRBJ2-7; D might be TRBD1 or TRBD2, each matching 7 bases. Germline-derived CDR1 and CDR2 are SNHLY and FYNNEI. V lost 1 base and J 5 bases, leaving 15 bases between the germline ends. The CDR3 sequence is 15 residues long.

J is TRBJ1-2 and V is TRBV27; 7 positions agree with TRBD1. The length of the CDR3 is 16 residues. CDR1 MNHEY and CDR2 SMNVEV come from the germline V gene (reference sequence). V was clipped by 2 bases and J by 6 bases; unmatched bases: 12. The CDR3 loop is CASSLGPDRVKDGYTF. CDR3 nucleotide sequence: TGTGCCAGCAGTTTAGGTCCCGACAGGGTTAAGGATGGCTACACCTTC.

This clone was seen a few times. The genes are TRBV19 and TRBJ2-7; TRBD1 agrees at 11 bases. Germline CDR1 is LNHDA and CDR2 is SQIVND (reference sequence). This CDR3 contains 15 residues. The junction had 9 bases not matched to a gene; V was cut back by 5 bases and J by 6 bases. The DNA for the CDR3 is TGTGCCAGTAGTTTCTCCGGGACAGGGGGTCCCGAGCAGTACTTC. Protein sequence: CASSFSGTGGPEQYF.

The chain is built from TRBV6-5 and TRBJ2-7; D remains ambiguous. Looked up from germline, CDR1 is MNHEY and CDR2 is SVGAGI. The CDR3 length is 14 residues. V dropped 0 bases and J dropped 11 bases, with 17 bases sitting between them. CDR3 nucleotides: TGTGCCAGCAGTTACTCCCAGGCGTCTGCGGATGAGTACTTC. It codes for CASSYSQASADEYF.

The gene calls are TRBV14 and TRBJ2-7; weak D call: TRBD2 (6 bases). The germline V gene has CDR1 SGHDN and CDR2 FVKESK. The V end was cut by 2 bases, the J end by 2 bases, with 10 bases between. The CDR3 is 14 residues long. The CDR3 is CASSQLATTYEQYF. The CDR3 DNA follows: TGTGCCAGCAGCCAACTAGCGACGACCTACGAGCAGTACTTC.

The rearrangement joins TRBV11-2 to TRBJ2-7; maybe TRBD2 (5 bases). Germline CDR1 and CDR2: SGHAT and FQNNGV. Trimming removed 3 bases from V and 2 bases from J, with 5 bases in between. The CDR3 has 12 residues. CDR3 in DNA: TGTGCCAGCAGCTTGAGGGCCTACGAGCAGTACTTC. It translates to CASSLRAYEQYF. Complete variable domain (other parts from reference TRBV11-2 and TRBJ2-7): EAGVAQSPRYKIIEKRQSVAFWCNPISGHATLYWYQQILGQGPKLLIQFQNNGVVDDSQLPKDRFSAERLKGVDSTLKIQPAKLEDSAVYLCASSLRAYEQYFGPGTRLTVT.

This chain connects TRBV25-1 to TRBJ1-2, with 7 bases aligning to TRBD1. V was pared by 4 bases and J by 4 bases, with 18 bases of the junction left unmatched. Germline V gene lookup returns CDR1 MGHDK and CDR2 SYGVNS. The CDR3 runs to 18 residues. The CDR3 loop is CASSGLDLSGTEGYGYTF. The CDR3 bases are TGTGCCAGCAGTGGCTTAGACCTTTCCGGGACAGAAGGCTATGGCTACACCTTC.

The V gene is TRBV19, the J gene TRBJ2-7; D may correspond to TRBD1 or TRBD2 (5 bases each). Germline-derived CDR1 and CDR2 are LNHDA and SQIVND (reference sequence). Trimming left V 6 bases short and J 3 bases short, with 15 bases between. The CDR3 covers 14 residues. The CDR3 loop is CASSTGTAVYEQYF. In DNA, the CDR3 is TGTGCCAGTAGCACCGGGACCGCCGTCTACGAGCAGTACTTC. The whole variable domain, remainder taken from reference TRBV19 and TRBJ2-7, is DGGITQSPKYLFRKEGQNVTLSCEQNLNHDAMYWYRQDPGQGLRLIYYSQIVNDFQKGDIAEGYSVSREKKESFPLTVTSAQKNPTAFYLCASSTGTAVYEQYFGPGTRLTVT.

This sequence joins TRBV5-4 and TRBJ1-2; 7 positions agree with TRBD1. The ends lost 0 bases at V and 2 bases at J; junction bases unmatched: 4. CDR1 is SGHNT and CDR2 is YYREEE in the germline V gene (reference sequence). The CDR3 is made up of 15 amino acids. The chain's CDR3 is CASSLGRQGNYGYTF. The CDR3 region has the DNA TGTGCCAGCAGCTTGGGGCGACAGGGAAACTATGGCTACACCTTC.

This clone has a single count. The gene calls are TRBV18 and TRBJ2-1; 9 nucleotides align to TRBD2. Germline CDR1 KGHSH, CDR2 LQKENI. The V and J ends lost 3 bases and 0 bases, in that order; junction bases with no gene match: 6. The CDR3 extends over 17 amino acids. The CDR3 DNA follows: TGTGCCAGCTCACCTCCTAGCGGGAAGAGCTCCTACAATGAGCAGTTCTTC. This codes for CASSPPSGKSSYNEQFF.